These T cell receptor beta chains were read from a single sample in a study of blood T cell repertoires in COVID-19. Method: immunoSEQ multiplex PCR; TCRdb's copy keeps in-frame clones and lacks some. The table has 150,000 to 200,000 clones, around 83% seen once; the top ten hold roughly 2.8%. Sequencing was carried out using peripheral blood. These receptors all stem from a woman in her 30s with active or convalescent COVID-19. Both conserved end residues are part of each CDR3. A D gene is named only where the DNA matches it firmly. Clone size, where shown, is once, few, many, or a class for clones that have expanded.

J	size	D	V	CDR3	DNA
TRBJ2-4	.	.	TRBV11-3	CASSLGGWGLAKNIQYF	TGTGCCAGCAGCTTAGGTGGCTGGGGCCTAGCCAAAAACATTCAGTACTTC
TRBJ1-1	.	.	TRBV7-9	CASSRGGSQAFF	TGTGCCAGCAGCCGGGGGGGCAGCCAAGCTTTCTTT
TRBJ2-1	.	.	TRBV5-6	CASSRNRGNEQFF	TGTGCCAGCAGCCGGAATCGGGGGAATGAGCAGTTCTTC
TRBJ2-1	.	TRBD2	TRBV11-3	CASRGGPNNEQFF	TGTGCCAGCAGGGGAGGGCCTAACAATGAGCAGTTCTTC
TRBJ1-1	.	TRBD1	TRBV2	CASSLPGQKNTEAFF	TGTGCCAGCAGCCTTCCGGGACAGAAGAACACTGAAGCTTTCTTT
TRBJ2-2	.	TRBD1	TRBV28	CASSLGDRKTGELFF	TGTGCCAGCAGTTTGGGGGACAGGAAAACCGGGGAGCTGTTTTTT
TRBJ1-1	.	.	TRBV23-1	CASTHPFMNTEAFF	TGCGCCAGCACTCACCCCTTTATGAACACTGAAGCTTTCTTT
TRBJ2-1	.	.	TRBV7-8	CASSSRDSLVKEQFF	TGTGCCAGCAGTAGCCGGGACTCACTGGTCAAGGAGCAGTTCTTC
TRBJ2-5	.	TRBD1	TRBV5-1	CASSGDRGLQETQYF	TGCGCCAGCAGCGGGGACAGGGGACTTCAAGAGACCCAGTACTTC
TRBJ2-3	.	.	TRBV5-4	CASSLEETGDVGTDTQYF	TGTGCCAGCAGCTTGGAGGAAACGGGAGACGTAGGCACAGATACGCAGTATTTT
TRBJ2-2	.	.	TRBV11-2	CASSLGSGGELFF	TGTGCCAGCAGCTTAGGGTCAGGCGGGGAGCTGTTTTTT
TRBJ2-3	.	TRBD1	TRBV2	CASSDPRTGYTDTQYF	TGTGCCAGCAGTGACCCCCGGACAGGCTACACAGATACGCAGTATTTT
TRBJ1-2	.	.	TRBV5-1	CASSLVTASGGYTF	TGCGCCAGCAGCTTGGTCACAGCCAGCGGTGGCTACACCTTC
TRBJ2-7	once	.	TRBV10-2	CASSESRNEQYF	TGCGCCAGCAGTGAGAGCAGGAACGAGCAGTACTTC
TRBJ2-1	.	TRBD1	TRBV5-1	CASSRSPGTGVNEQFF	TGCGCCAGCAGCCGGTCGCCCGGGACAGGGGTCAATGAGCAGTTCTTC
TRBJ1-3	.	.	TRBV6-5	CASSYSQGTGNTIYF	TGTGCCAGCAGTTACTCTCAGGGGACTGGAAACACCATATATTTT
TRBJ1-4	.	.	TRBV5-5	CASSRSRGENEKLFF	TGTGCCAGCAGTAGGAGCAGGGGCGAGAATGAAAAACTGTTTTTT
TRBJ2-1	.	TRBD2	TRBV28	CASSLLGTIVGNEQFF	TGTGCCAGCAGTTTACTAGGGACTATAGTGGGCAATGAGCAGTTCTTC
TRBJ1-6	.	.	TRBV30	CAWSVRAGDSPLHF	TGTGCCTGGAGTGTACGGGCAGGGGATTCACCCCTCCACTTT
TRBJ2-5	.	.	TRBV18	CASSPEQGRIGWETQYF	TGTGCCAGCTCACCAGAGCAGGGGCGAATTGGTTGGGAGACCCAGTACTTC
TRBJ1-5	.	TRBD1	TRBV29-1	CSVEVETGWINQPQHF	TGCAGCGTTGAAGTGGAGACAGGGTGGATCAATCAGCCCCAGCATTTT
TRBJ1-2	.	TRBD1	TRBV10-3	CAISEPAGTGTNLYGYTF	TGTGCCATCAGTGAGCCGGCGGGGACAGGGACAAATCTCTATGGCTACACCTTC
TRBJ1-4	.	.	TRBV6-5	CASRLGGGEKLFF	TGTGCCAGCAGGCTCGGGGGAGGTGAAAAACTGTTTTTT
TRBJ2-1	.	TRBD1	TRBV5-1	CASSAGQGGDNEQFF	TGCGCCAGCAGCGCGGGACAGGGAGGGGACAATGAGCAGTTCTTC